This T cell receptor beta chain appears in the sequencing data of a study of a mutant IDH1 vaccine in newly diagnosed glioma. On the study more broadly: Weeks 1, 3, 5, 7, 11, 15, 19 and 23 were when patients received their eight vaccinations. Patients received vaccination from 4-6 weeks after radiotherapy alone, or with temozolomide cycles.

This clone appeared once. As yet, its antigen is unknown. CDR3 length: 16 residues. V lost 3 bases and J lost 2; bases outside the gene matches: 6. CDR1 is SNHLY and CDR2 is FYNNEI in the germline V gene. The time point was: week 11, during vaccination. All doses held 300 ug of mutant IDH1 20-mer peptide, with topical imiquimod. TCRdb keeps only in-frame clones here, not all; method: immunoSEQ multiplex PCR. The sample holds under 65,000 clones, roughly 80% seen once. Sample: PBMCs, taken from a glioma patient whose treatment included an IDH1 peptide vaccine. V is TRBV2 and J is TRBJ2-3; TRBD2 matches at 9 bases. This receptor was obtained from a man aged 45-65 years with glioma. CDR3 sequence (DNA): TGTGCCAGCAGTGATTTAAGGACTAGCGACACAGATACGCAGTATTTT. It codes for CASSDLRTSDTDTQYF.